The T cell receptor (beta chain) described here comes from a study of regulatory T cells in long-lasting Graves disease. Study-wide findings and caveats: Preferential use of TRBV28, TRBJ1-2 and TRBJ2-5 was seen in persistent disease.

This sample's time point: newly diagnosed GD, antithyroid drugs for less than 3 months. The TCR library was made from RNA extracted from PBMCs. This clonotype has a count of ten or more. What it recognizes is unknown. This CDR3 region has 12 residues. Germline V CDR1 and CDR2: MDHEN, SYDVKM. V lost 6 bases to trimming and J lost 6 bases, with 10 bases between them. Construction of the TCR beta libraries employed iRepertoire HTBI primers in conjunction with Arm-PCR of CDR3 regions. TCRdb used MiXCR to reprocess the multiplex PCR reads, holding one entry per CDR3 protein. The sample shows 400,000 to 450,000 distinct CDR3 sequences, about 17% of them seen only once. These data were also filed under a second study, of T cells in Graves' hyperthyroidism and ophthalmopathy.

This TCR was sampled from a woman in her twenties or thirties with Graves disease. Sample: peripheral blood mononuclear cells (PBMCs), taken at new diagnosis, from a patient treated with antithyroid drugs. The chain uses TRBV28 and TRBJ2-3, with D unresolved. The CDR3 nucleotides read TGTGCCAGCAGCCTCTCCAGGGATACGCAGTATTTT. Protein sequence: CASSLSRDTQYF.